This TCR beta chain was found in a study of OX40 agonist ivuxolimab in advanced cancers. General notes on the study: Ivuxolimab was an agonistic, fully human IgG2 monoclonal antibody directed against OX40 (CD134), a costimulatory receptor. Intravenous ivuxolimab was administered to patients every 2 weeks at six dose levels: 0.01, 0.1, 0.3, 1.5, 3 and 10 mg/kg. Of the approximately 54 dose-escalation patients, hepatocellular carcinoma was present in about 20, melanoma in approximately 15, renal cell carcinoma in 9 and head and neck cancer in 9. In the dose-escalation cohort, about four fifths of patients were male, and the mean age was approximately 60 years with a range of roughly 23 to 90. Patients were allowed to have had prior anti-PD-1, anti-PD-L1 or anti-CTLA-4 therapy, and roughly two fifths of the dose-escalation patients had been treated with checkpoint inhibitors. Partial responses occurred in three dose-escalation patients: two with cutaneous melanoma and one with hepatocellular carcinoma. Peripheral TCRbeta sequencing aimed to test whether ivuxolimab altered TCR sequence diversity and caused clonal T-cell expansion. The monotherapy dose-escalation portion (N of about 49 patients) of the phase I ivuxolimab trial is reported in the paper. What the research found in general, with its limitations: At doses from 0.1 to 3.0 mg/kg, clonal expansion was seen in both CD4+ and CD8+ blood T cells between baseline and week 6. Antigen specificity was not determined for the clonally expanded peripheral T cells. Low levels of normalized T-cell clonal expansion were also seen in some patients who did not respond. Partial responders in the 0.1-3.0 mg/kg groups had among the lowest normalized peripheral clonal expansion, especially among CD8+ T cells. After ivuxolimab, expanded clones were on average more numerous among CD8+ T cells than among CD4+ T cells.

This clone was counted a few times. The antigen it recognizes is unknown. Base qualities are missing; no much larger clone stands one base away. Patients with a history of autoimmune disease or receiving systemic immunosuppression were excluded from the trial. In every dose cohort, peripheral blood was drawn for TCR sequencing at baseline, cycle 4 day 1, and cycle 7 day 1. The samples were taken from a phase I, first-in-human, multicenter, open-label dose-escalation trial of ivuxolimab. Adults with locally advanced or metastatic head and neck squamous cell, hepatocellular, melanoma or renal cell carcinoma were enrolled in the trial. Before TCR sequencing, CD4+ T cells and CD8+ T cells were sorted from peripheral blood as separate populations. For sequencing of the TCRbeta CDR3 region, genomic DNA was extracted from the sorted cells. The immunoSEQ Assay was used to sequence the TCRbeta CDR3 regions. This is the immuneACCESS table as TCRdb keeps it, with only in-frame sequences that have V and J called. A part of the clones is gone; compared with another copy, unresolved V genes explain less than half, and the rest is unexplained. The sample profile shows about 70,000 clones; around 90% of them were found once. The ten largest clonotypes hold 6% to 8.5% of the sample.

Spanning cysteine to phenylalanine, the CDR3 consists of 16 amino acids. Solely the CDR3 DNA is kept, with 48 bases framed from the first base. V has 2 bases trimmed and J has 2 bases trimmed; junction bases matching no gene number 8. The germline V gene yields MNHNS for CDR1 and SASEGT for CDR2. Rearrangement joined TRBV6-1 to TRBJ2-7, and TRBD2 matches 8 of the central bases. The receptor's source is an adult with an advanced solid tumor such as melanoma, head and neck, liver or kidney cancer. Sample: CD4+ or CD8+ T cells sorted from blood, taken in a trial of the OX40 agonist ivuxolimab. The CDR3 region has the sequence CASSEWGASGPYEQYF. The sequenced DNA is TGTGCCAGCAGTGAATGGGGGGCTAGCGGGCCCTACGAGCAGTACTTC.